This is a list of T cell receptor beta chains from one sample in a study of cytomegalovirus exposure and HLA in healthy donors. This table comes from immunoSEQ multiplex PCR, and its TCRdb copy is limited to in-frame clones, with some not included. The repertoire has around 150,000 clones, around 64% of them found once; the top ten carry under 3.5%. Sequenced material: PBMCs. The receptor source for this set is a woman in her twenties or thirties in good health and CMV-seronegative. Each CDR3 is given with its conserved first and last residue. The D gene is left open where the match is weak. Size tells how often a clone was seen (once, few, many) or the class of an expanded clone, and some rows leave it out.

d_gene	len	abundance	v_gene	j_gene	CDR3nt	CDR3aa
-	17	-	TRBV5-1	TRBJ2-5	TGCGCCAGCAGAGGATCCGCGGGTCCCTCATTCGGAGAGACCCAGTACTTC	CASRGSAGPSFGETQYF
TRBD1	14	-	TRBV4-1	TRBJ1-2	TGCGCCAGCAGCCCGGACAGGCGGAACTATGGCTACACCTTC	CASSPDRRNYGYTF
-	11	-	TRBV7-9	TRBJ1-2	TGTGCCAGCAGCCTCACTGAGGGCTACACCTTC	CASSLTEGYTF
-	11	-	TRBV20-1	TRBJ1-6	TGCAGTGCTGGGGGGAATTCACCCCTCCACTTT	CSAGGNSPLHF
TRBD2	15	-	TRBV19	TRBJ2-1	TGTGCCAGTAGTATTGGGGCGGGAGGGCCGAATGAGCAGTTCTTC	CASSIGAGGPNEQFF
-	12	-	TRBV29-1	TRBJ2-7	TGCAGCGTGTTCGGGTTGGTGCACGAGCAGTACTTC	CSVFGLVHEQYF
-	12	-	TRBV5-1	TRBJ1-1	TGCGCCAGCAGCTTGGGACAGTCTGAAGCTTTCTTT	CASSLGQSEAFF
-	15	-	TRBV5-6	TRBJ1-4	TGTGCCAGCAGCTTGTTCTCAGGCGGGAATGAAAAACTGTTTTTT	CASSLFSGGNEKLFF
-	14	few	TRBV7-8	TRBJ2-7	TGTGCCAGCAGCTTGATTATGAACCCACGGGAGCAGTACTTC	CASSLIMNPREQYF
-	14	-	TRBV15	TRBJ1-6	TGTGCCACCAGCAGAGATCAGGGGAGCTCACCCCTCCACTTT	CATSRDQGSSPLHF
TRBD2	16	once	TRBV7-3	TRBJ2-1	TGTGCCAGCAGCTACGAGGGAAGCGGGACCCTTTTTGAGCAGTTCTTC	CASSYEGSGTLFEQFF
-	16	-	TRBV9	TRBJ2-5	TGTGCCAGCAGCGTGGCCATAGGAGGGGCCCAAGAGACCCAGTACTTC	CASSVAIGGAQETQYF
-	15	-	TRBV28	TRBJ2-1	TGTGCCAGCATCGTGGCGGGGAACCCCGACAATGAGCAGTTCTTC	CASIVAGNPDNEQFF
TRBD1	15	-	TRBV6-5	TRBJ1-6	TGTGCCAGCAGTTACTACAGGGGTGTGAACTCACCCCTCCACTTT	CASSYYRGVNSPLHF
-	12	-	TRBV6-6	TRBJ1-2	TGTGCCAGCAGTTACGGGGCCTCTGGCTACACCTTC	CASSYGASGYTF
-	13	-	TRBV28	TRBJ1-5	TGTGCCAGCAGTCTCCCCGGGGTCCAGCCCCAGCATTTT	CASSLPGVQPQHF
TRBD1	13	-	TRBV7-6	TRBJ1-1	TGTGCCAGCAGAACCCGGGACAGCACTGAAGCTTTCTTT	CASRTRDSTEAFF
TRBD2	14	-	TRBV2	TRBJ2-7	TGTGCCAGCAGCCAACGGACTAGCGTCGACGAGCAGTACTTC	CASSQRTSVDEQYF
-	15	-	TRBV7-9	TRBJ2-1	TGTGCCAGCAGCTTGGGACTCCCCTCCTACAATGAGCAGTTCTTC	CASSLGLPSYNEQFF
TRBD2	15	-	TRBV27	TRBJ2-2	TGTGCCAGCAGTTTAAGGACTAGCGGGACCGGGGAGCTGTTTTTT	CASSLRTSGTGELFF
TRBD2	14	-	TRBV27	TRBJ2-3	TGTGCCAGCAGTTTCTCACTAGCGACAGATACGCAGTATTTT	CASSFSLATDTQYF
TRBD2	15	-	TRBV4-1	TRBJ2-5	TGCGCCAGCAGCCAAGAAGGAGGGGAGGGAGAGACCCAGTACTTC	CASSQEGGEGETQYF
-	15	few	TRBV28	TRBJ1-2	TGTGCCAGCATAAAAACAGGAATCTCTAACTATGGCTACACCTTC	CASIKTGISNYGYTF
TRBD2	20	-	TRBV28	TRBJ2-1	TGTGCCAGCAGTTTACACGATTTTGGACTAGCGGGGACCTTTGGCAATGAGCAGTTCTTC	CASSLHDFGLAGTFGNEQFF
-	15	-	TRBV9	TRBJ2-5	TGTGCCAGCAGCGTAGACGTGGGAGCGGGTGAGACCCAGTACTTC	CASSVDVGAGETQYF
-	13	-	TRBV9	TRBJ1-1	TGTGCCAGCAGCGTAGATGGGGGCGCTGAAGCTTTCTTT	CASSVDGGAEAFF
-	14	-	TRBV5-4	TRBJ1-2	TGTGCCAGCAGTAGAGGGGGTTATAACTATGGCTACACCTTC	CASSRGGYNYGYTF
TRBD1	13	-	TRBV30	TRBJ1-3	TGTGCCTGGCGACAGGGGTCTGGAAACACCATATATTTT	CAWRQGSGNTIYF
-	12	-	TRBV6-5	TRBJ2-1	TGTGCCAGCAGTTATACGGGAATTGAGCAGTTCTTC	CASSYTGIEQFF
-	14	once	TRBV6-1	TRBJ2-5	TGTGCCAGCAGTGAAGTTTCTCACCAAGAGACCCAGTACTTC	CASSEVSHQETQYF
TRBD2	13	-	TRBV30	TRBJ2-1	TGTGCCCAACGGGGGGGGGCAAACTATGAGCAGTTCTTC	CAQRGGANYEQFF
-	13	-	TRBV7-9	TRBJ1-1	TGTGCCAGCAGCTTAGAAGGAGGAATTGAAGCTTTCTTT	CASSLEGGIEAFF
TRBD1	14	-	TRBV25-1	TRBJ2-2	TGTGCCAGCAGTGACGGACAGGGGGCTTGGGAGCTGTTTTTT	CASSDGQGAWELFF
TRBD2	14	-	TRBV28	TRBJ2-7	TGTGCCAGCAGTTTAAACGGGGGGAACTACGAGCAGTACTTC	CASSLNGGNYEQYF
TRBD1	15	-	TRBV27	TRBJ1-4	TGTGCCAGCAGTTTTGCAGGGGGCGATGATGAAAAACTGTTTTTT	CASSFAGGDDEKLFF
-	15	-	TRBV4-3	TRBJ2-2	TGCGCCAGCAGCCAAGCAAAGCTACGCACCGGGGAGCTGTTTTTT	CASSQAKLRTGELFF
-	16	-	TRBV11-2	TRBJ1-2	TGTGCCAGCACTTCAGTTGGGGACGGGACTTTTTATGGCTACACCTTC	CASTSVGDGTFYGYTF
TRBD2	15	-	TRBV28	TRBJ2-3	TGTGCCAGCAGCGTAGGGACTAGCGGCACAGATACGCAGTATTTT	CASSVGTSGTDTQYF
TRBD2	15	-	TRBV5-4	TRBJ2-1	TGTGCCAGCAGCTTGGCAGCGGGGGGGATGTATGAGCAGTTCTTC	CASSLAAGGMYEQFF
-	15	-	TRBV6-5	TRBJ2-3	TGTGCCAGCTCTAATCGGGGGAGGGGGACAGATACGCAGTATTTT	CASSNRGRGTDTQYF